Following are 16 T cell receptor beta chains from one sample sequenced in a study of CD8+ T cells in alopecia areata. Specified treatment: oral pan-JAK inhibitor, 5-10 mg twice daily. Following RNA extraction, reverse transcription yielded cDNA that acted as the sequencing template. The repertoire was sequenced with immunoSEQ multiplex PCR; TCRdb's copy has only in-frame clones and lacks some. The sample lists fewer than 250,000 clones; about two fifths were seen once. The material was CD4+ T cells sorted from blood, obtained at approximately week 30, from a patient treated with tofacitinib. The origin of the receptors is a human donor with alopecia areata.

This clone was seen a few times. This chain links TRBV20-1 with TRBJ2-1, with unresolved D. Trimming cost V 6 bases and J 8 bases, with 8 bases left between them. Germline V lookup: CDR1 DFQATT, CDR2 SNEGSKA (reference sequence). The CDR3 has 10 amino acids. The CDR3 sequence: CSATGYEQFF. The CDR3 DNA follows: TGCAGTGCAACCGGGTATGAGCAGTTCTTC.

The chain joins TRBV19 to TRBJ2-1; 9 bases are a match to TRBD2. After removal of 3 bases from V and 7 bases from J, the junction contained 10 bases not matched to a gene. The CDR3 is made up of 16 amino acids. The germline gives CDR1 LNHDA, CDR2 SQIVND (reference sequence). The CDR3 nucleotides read TGTGCCAGTAGTATTAGGATTAGCGGGAGTCAGAATGAGCAGTTCTTC. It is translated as CASSIRISGSQNEQFF.

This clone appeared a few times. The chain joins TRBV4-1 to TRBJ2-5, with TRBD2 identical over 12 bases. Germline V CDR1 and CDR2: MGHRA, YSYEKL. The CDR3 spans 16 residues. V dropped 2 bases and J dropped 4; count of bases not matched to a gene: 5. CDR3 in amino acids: CASSQLAGGPSETQYF. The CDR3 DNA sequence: TGCGCCAGCAGCCAACTAGCGGGAGGGCCCTCAGAGACCCAGTACTTC.

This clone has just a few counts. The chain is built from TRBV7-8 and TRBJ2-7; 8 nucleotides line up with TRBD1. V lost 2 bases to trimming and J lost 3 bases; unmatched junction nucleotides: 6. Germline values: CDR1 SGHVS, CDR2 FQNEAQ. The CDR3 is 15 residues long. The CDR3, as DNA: TGTGCCAGCAGCTTAACGCCAGGACAGGGCTACGAGCAGTACTTC. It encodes CASSLTPGQGYEQYF.

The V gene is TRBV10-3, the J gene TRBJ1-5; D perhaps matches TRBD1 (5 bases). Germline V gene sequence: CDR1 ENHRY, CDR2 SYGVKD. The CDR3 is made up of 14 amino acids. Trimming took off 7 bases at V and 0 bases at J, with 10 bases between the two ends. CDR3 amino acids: CAIKEGPSNQPQHF. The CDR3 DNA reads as TGTGCCATCAAAGAGGGGCCTAGCAATCAGCCCCAGCATTTT.

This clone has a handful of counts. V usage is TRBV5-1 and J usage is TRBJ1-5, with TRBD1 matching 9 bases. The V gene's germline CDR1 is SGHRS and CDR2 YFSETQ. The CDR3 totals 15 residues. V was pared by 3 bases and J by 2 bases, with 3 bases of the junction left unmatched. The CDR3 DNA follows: TGCGCCAGCAGCTGGACAGGGGTTGGCAATCAGCCCCAGCATTTT. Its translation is CASSWTGVGNQPQHF.

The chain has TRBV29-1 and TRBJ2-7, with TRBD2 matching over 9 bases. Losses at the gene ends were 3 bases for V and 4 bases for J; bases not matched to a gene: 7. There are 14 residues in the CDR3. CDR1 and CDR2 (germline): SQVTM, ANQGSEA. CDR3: CSVDRSGSSYEQYF. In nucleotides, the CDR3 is TGCAGCGTTGACCGTAGCGGGAGTTCGTACGAGCAGTACTTC.

In nucleotides, the CDR3 is TGCAGTGCTAGAGAGAACACCATATATTTT. Translation: CSARENTIYF. The chain joins TRBV20-1 to TRBJ1-3; D unclear. CDR3 length: 10 residues. Trimming removed 0 bases at V and 7 bases at J, with 1 base between. Germline V CDR1 and CDR2: DFQATT, SNEGSKA (reference sequence).

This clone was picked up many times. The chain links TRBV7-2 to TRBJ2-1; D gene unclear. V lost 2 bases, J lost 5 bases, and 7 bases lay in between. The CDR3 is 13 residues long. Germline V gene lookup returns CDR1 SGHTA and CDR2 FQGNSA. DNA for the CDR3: TGTGCCAGCAGCTTACGGAGCGACAATGAGCAGTTCTTC. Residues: CASSLRSDNEQFF.

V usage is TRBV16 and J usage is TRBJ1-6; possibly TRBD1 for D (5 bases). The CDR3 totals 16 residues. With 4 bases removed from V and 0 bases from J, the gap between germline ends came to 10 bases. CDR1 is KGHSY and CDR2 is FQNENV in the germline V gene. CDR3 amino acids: CASSPRGTSYNSPLHF. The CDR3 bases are TGTGCCAGCAGCCCGCGAGGGACCTCCTATAATTCACCCCTCCACTTT.

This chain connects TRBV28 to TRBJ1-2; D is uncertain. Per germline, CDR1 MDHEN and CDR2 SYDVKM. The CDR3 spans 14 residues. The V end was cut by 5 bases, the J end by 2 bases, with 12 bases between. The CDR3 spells CASSPRKLNYGYTF. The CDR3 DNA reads TGTGCCAGCAGTCCGAGAAAATTAAACTATGGCTACACCTTC.

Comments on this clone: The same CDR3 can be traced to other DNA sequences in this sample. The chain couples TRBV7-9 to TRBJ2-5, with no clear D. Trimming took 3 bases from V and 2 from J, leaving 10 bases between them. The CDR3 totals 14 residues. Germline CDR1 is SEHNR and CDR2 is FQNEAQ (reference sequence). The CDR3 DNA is TGTGCCAGCAGCTTGGGGTATCAACAAGAGACCCAGTACTTC. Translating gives CASSLGYQQETQYF.

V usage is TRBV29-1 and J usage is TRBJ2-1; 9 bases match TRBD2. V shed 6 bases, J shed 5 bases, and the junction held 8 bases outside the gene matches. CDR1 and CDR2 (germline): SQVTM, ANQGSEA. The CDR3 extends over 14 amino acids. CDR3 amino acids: CSVSKRGGDNEQFF. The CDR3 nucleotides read TGCAGCGTCTCCAAGCGCGGGGGGGACAATGAGCAGTTCTTC.

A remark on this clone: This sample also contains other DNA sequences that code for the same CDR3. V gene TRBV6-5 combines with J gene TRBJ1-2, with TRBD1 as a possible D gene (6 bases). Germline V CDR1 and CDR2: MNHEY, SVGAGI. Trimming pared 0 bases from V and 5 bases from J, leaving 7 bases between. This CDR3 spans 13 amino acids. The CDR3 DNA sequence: TGTGCCAGCAGTTACTCGAGGGGGTATGGCTACACCTTC. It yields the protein CASSYSRGYGYTF.

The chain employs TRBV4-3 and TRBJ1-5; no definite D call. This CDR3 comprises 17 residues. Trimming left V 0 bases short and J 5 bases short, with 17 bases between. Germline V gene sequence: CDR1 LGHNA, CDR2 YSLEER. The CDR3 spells CASSQDTYRTAYQPQHF. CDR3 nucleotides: TGCGCCAGCAGCCAAGATACATATAGGACCGCATATCAGCCCCAGCATTTT.

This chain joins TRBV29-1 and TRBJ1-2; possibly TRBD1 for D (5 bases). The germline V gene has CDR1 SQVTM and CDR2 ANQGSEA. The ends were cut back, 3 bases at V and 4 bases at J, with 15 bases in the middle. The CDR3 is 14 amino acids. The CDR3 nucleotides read TGCAGCGTTGACAAAAGTGGGACCGCCTATGGCTACACCTTC. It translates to CSVDKSGTAYGYTF.